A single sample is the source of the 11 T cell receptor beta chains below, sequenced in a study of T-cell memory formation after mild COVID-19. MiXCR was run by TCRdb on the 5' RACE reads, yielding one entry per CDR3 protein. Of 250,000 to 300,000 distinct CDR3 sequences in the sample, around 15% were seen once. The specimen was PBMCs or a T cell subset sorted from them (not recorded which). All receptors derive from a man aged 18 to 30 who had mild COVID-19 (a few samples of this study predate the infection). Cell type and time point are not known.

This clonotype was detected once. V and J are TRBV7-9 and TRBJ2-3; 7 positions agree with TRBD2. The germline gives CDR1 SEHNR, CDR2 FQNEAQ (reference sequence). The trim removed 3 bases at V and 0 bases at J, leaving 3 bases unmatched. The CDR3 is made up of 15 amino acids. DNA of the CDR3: TGTGCCAGCAGCTTCCAGCGGGACAGCACAGATACGCAGTATTTT. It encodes CASSFQRDSTDTQYF.

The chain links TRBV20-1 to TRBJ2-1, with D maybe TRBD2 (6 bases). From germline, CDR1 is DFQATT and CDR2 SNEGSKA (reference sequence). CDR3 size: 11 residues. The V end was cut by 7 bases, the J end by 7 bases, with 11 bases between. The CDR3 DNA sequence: TGCAGTGAGGGCGCGGGGAATGAGCAGTTCTTC. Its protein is CSEGAGNEQFF.

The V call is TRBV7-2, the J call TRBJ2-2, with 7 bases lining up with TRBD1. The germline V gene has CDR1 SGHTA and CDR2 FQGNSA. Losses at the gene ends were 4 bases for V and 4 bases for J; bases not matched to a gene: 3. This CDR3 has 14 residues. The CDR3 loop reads CASSSGQSTGELFF. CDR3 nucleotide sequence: TGTGCCAGCAGCTCGGGACAGAGCACCGGGGAGCTGTTTTTT. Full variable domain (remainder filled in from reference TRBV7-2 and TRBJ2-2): GAGVSQSPSNKVTEKGKDVELRCDPISGHTALYWYRQSLGQGLEFLIYFQGNSAPDKSGLPSDRFSAERTGGSVSTLTIQRTQQEDSAVYLCASSSGQSTGELFFGEGSRLTVL.

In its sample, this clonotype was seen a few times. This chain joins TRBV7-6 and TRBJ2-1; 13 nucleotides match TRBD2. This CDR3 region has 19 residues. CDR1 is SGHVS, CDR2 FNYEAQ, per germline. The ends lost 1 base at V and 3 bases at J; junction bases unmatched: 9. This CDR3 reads CASSLEKGTSGAYYNEQFF. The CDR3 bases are TGTGCCAGCAGCTTAGAAAAGGGGACTAGCGGGGCCTACTACAATGAGCAGTTCTTC.

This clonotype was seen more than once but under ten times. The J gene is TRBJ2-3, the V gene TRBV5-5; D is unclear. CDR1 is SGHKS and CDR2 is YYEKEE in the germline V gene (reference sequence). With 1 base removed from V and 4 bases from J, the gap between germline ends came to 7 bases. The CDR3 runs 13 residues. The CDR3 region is CASSLSTPDTQYF. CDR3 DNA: TGTGCCAGCAGCTTGTCTACCCCAGATACGCAGTATTTT.

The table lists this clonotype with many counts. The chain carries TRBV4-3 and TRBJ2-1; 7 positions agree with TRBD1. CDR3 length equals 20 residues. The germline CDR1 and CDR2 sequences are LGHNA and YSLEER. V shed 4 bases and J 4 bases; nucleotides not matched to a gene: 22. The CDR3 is CASSRKLSSGTATRYNEQFF. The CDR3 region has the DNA TGCGCCAGCAGCCGCAAACTCAGTTCCGGGACAGCGACCAGATACAATGAGCAGTTCTTC.

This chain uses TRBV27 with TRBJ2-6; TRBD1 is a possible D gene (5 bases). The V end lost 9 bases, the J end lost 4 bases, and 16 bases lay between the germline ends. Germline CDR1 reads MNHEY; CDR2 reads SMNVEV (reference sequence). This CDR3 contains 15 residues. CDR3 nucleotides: TGTGCCAGTAGACCCAGGGATTCCGGGGCCAACGTCCTGACTTTC. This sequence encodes CASRPRDSGANVLTF. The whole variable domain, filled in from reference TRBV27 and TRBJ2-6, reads EAQVTQNPRYLITVTGKKLTVTCSQNMNHEYMSWYRQDPGLGLRQIYYSMNVEVTDKGDVPEGYKVSRKEKRNFPLILESPSPNQTSLYFCASRPRDSGANVLTFGAGSRLTVL.

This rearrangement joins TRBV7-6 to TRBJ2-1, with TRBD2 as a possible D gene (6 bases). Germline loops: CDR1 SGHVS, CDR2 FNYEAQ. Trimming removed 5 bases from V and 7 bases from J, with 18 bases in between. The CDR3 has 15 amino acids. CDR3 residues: CASSRNGGGVNEQFF. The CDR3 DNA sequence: TGTGCCAGCAGCCGAAATGGGGGAGGCGTAAATGAGCAGTTCTTC.

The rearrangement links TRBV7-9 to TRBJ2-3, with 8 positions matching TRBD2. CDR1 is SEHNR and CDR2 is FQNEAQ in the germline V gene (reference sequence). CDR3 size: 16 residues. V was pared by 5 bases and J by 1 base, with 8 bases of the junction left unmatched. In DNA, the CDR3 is TGTGCCAGCAGCCTGGGAGCGGGGGTACGCACAGATACGCAGTATTTT. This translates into CASSLGAGVRTDTQYF.

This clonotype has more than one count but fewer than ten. Written as DNA, the CDR3 is TGTGCCAGCGTACAGAACCTGAACACTGAAGCTTTCTTT. Protein: CASVQNLNTEAFF. V is TRBV6-5 and J is TRBJ1-1, with D unresolved. Trimming removed 8 bases from V and 0 bases from J, with 10 bases in between. Germline CDR1 and CDR2: MNHEY and SVGAGI. The CDR3 has 13 amino acids.

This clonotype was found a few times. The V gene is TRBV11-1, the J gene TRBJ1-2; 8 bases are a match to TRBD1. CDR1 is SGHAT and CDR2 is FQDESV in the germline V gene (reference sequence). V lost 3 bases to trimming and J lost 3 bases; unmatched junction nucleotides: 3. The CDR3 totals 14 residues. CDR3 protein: CASSFGQGHYGYTF. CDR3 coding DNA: TGTGCCAGCAGCTTTGGACAGGGACACTATGGCTACACCTTC.